These 10 T cell receptor beta chains were sequenced from one sample in a study of shared clonotypes between healthy human individuals. Sequencing used immunoSEQ multiplex PCR; TCRdb keeps in-frame clones, though not all of them. The data contain approximately 940,000 clones, over 75% of them singletons. Sequencing was performed on memory CD4+ T cells sorted from blood. Subset indicated: CD45RA-negative fraction. The receptor source for this set is a man aged 18 to 35 in good health.

This chain connects TRBV2 to TRBJ2-5; 11 bases map to TRBD2. The CDR3 is 15 amino acids. The germline V gene has CDR1 SNHLY and CDR2 FYNNEI. V lost 4 bases, J lost 1 base, and 2 bases stayed unmatched. This chain's CDR3 is CASSGSGGAQETQYF. CDR3 coding DNA: TGTGCCAGCAGTGGTAGCGGGGGGGCCCAAGAGACCCAGTACTTC.

V is TRBV10-3 and J is TRBJ1-5; 7 positions agree with TRBD1. V lost 9 bases and J lost 0; bases outside the gene matches: 14. Germline-derived CDR1 and CDR2 are ENHRY and SYGVKD. This CDR3 region has 17 residues. The CDR3 nucleotides are TGTGCCATTTCACAGGGACAGCTATTAACTAGCAATCAGCCCCAGCATTTT. Its protein product is CAISQGQLLTSNQPQHF.

The V call is TRBV4-3, the J call TRBJ2-1; D might be TRBD1 (6 bases). The CDR3 totals 15 residues. Trimming removed 6 bases from V and 0 bases from J, with 12 bases in between. Germline values: CDR1 LGHNA, CDR2 YSLEER. This CDR3 reads CASRLGQSSYNEQFF. The DNA of the CDR3 is TGCGCCAGCAGGCTTGGACAGAGCTCCTACAATGAGCAGTTCTTC.

The chain carries TRBV9 and TRBJ1-4, with a weak D call TRBD1 (6 bases). From germline, CDR1 is SGDLS and CDR2 YYNGEE. Trimming pared 2 bases from V and 6 bases from J, leaving 14 bases between. This CDR3 is 15 amino acids long. The chain's CDR3 is CASSVVGKGDEKLFF. Written as DNA, the CDR3 is TGTGCCAGCAGCGTCGTTGGGAAGGGGGATGAAAAACTGTTTTTT. The full variable domain, rest sourced from reference TRBV9 and TRBJ1-4, is DSGVTQTPKHLITATGQRVTLRCSPRSGDLSVYWYQQSLDQGLQFLIQYYNGEERAKGNILERFSAQQFPDLHSELNLSSLELGDSALYFCASSVVGKGDEKLFFGSGTQLSVL.

CDR3 coding DNA: TGTGCCAGCAGCTTAGAACAGGGAAGAGGGAGGGTATACGAGCAGTACTTC. Translated: CASSLEQGRGRVYEQYF. This rearrangement joins TRBV7-8 to TRBJ2-7; tentative D call: TRBD2 (7 bases). Germline CDR1 SGHVS, CDR2 FQNEAQ. Trimming took 1 base from V and 4 from J, leaving 20 bases between them. This CDR3 is built from 17 residues.

The chain is built from TRBV19 and TRBJ1-1, with D hard to call. The germline V gene has CDR1 LNHDA and CDR2 SQIVND (reference sequence). The CDR3 totals 12 residues. The ends were cut back, 4 bases at V and 3 bases at J, with 6 bases in the middle. CDR3 bases: TGTGCCAGTAGTAGGGAGGACACTGAAGCTTTCTTT. Protein: CASSREDTEAFF.

The gene calls are TRBV4-1 and TRBJ1-3; D gene ambiguous. This CDR3 region has 15 residues. V was trimmed by 0 bases and J by 1 base, leaving 7 bases between them. CDR1 is MGHRA and CDR2 is YSYEKL in the germline V gene. CDR3 coding DNA: TGCGCCAGCAGCCAAGACGGGAGATCTGGAAACACCATATATTTT. It translates to CASSQDGRSGNTIYF.

This clone was seen only a few times. The gene calls are TRBV19 and TRBJ2-3, with 7 bases aligning to TRBD1. V lost 6 bases to trimming and J lost 3 bases; unmatched junction nucleotides: 6. The CDR3 length is 14 residues. The germline CDR1 and CDR2 sequences are LNHDA and SQIVND (reference sequence). This chain's CDR3 is CASSRTGVTDTQYF. The CDR3 DNA reads TGTGCCAGTAGCAGGACAGGTGTGACAGATACGCAGTATTTT. The full variable domain, rest sourced from reference TRBV19 and TRBJ2-3, is DGGITQSPKYLFRKEGQNVTLSCEQNLNHDAMYWYRQDPGQGLRLIYYSQIVNDFQKGDIAEGYSVSREKKESFPLTVTSAQKNPTAFYLCASSRTGVTDTQYFGPGTRLTVL.

This clone was observed a single time. This chain uses TRBV6-1 with TRBJ1-2, with D unclear. This CDR3 is built from 15 residues. The germline CDR1 and CDR2 sequences are MNHNS and SASEGT. Between the trimmed V and J ends, which lost 2 bases and 0 bases, there was a span of 10 bases. As DNA, the CDR3 is TGTGCCAGCAGTGAAAACCCAGGACCTAACTATGGCTACACCTTC. Translation: CASSENPGPNYGYTF.

This clone came up a few times. The CDR3 DNA reads TGTGCCTGGAGTCCTAGTGATACGCAGTATTTT. Translating it yields CAWSPSDTQYF. The rearrangement uses TRBV30 and TRBJ2-3; D remains unclear. Per the germline V gene, CDR1 is GTSNPN and CDR2 is SVGIG (reference sequence). V gave up 2 bases and J gave up 6 bases, with 6 bases separating them. CDR3 size: 11 residues.